This T cell receptor beta chain was observed in a study of cytomegalovirus exposure and HLA in healthy donors. A word on this clone: Its matching antigen is unknown.

The germline gives CDR1 SGHAT, CDR2 FQNNGV. With V trimmed by 2 bases and J by 4 bases, 7 bases remained unmatched. The CDR3 is 15 residues long. Findings of the study overall: Reports state that TCR beta sequences accurately predicted most subjects' HLA-A and HLA-B alleles.

The PCR was carried out with 60 Vbeta primers and 13 Jbeta primers. TCRdb keeps only in-frame clones here, not all; method: immunoSEQ multiplex PCR. The sample holds around 200,000 clones; about 81% are singletons and the top ten take more than 4%. This sequence was found in a young man in good health and CMV-seropositive. The sequenced material came from PBMCs. V gene TRBV11-2 combines with J gene TRBJ1-2, with 7 bases matching TRBD1. The CDR3 reads CASSLRQGFGYGYTF. For the CDR3, the DNA is TGTGCCAGCAGCTTAAGACAGGGATTCGGCTATGGCTACACCTTC.